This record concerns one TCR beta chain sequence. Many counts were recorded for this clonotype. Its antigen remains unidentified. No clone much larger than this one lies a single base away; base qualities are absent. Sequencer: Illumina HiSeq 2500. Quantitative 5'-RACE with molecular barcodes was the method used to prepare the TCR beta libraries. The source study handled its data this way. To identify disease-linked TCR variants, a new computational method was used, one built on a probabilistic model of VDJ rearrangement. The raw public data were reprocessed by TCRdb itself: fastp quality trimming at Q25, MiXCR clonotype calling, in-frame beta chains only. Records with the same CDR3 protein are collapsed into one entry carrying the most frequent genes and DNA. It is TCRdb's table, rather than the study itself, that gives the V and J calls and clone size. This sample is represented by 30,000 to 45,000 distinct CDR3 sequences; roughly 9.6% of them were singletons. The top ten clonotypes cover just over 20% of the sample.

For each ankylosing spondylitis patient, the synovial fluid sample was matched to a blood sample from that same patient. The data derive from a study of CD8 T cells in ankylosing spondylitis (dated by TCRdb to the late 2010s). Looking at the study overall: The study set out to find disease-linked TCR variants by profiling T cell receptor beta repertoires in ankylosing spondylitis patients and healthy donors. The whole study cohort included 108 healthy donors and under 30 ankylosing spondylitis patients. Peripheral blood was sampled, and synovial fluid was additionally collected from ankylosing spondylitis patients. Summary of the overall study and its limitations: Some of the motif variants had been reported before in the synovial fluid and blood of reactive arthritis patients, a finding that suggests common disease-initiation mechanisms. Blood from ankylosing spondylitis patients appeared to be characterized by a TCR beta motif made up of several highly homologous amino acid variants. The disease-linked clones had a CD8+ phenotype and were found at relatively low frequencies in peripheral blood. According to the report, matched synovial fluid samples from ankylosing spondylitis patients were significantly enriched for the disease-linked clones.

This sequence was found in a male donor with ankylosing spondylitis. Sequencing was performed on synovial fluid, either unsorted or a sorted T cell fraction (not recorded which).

The CDR3 protein is CASSVATGLATYNEQFF. The DNA is as follows: TGTGCCAGCAGCGTAGCTACGGGACTAGCGACCTACAATGAGCAGTTCTTC. This chain is built from TRBV9 and TRBJ2-1; 10 central bases correspond to TRBD2. CDR3 length: 17 amino acids, cysteine to phenylalanine. Just CDR3 DNA is preserved here, 51 bases in frame from base 1. V loses 0 bases at its end and J loses 2 bases; junction bases beyond the gene matches: 5. CDR1 and CDR2 are read off the germline V gene as SGDLS and YYNGEE.